The 6 T cell receptor beta chains presented below share a single source sample, sequenced in a study of blood T cell repertoires in COVID-19. TCRdb keeps only in-frame clones here, not all; method: immunoSEQ multiplex PCR. The table records 400,000 to 500,000 clones, roughly 89% of them present only once. The source material was peripheral blood. These receptors all come from a woman in her twenties or thirties with active or convalescent COVID-19.

J is TRBJ2-7 and V is TRBV2, with a tentative D call TRBD2 (7 bases). The CDR3 runs to 16 residues. The germline V gene encodes CDR1 SNHLY and CDR2 FYNNEI. The V gene lost 2 bases and the J gene lost 0 bases, with 14 bases spanning the gap. This CDR3 is CASSEIHGGRSYEQYF. The CDR3, as DNA: TGTGCCAGCAGTGAAATCCACGGGGGGCGCTCCTACGAGCAGTACTTC.

The sample holds a few counts of this clone. The rearrangement uses TRBV29-1 and TRBJ2-7; 9 nucleotides align to TRBD2. V trimming: 7 bases; J trimming: 2 bases; junction bases outside the gene matches: 3. This CDR3 contains 12 residues. Germline CDR1 reads SQVTM; CDR2 reads ANQGSEA. CDR3 in amino acids: CSAASGTYEQYF. The CDR3 DNA sequence: TGCAGCGCTGCTAGCGGGACCTACGAGCAGTACTTC.

The rearrangement joins TRBV6-1 to TRBJ1-1; D perhaps matches TRBD1 (5 bases). The germline V and J ends were trimmed by 5 bases and 5 bases, with 15 bases remaining between them. The CDR3 totals 14 residues. Germline CDR1 is MNHNS and CDR2 is SASEGT. The CDR3 region is CASSTDSWVTEAFF. CDR3 DNA sequence: TGTGCCAGCAGTACAGACAGCTGGGTGACTGAAGCTTTCTTT.

J is TRBJ1-1 and V is TRBV2, with 9 bases matching TRBD1. Germline trimming cut 6 bases from V and 6 bases from J; bases unmatched to any gene: 8. CDR1 is SNHLY and CDR2 is FYNNEI in the germline V gene. This CDR3 has 14 amino acids. This CDR3 is CASSPGTGLAEAFF. For the CDR3, the DNA is TGTGCCAGCAGCCCCGGGACAGGGTTGGCTGAAGCTTTCTTT. The variable domain in full, completed from reference TRBV2 and TRBJ1-1, reads EPEVTQTPSHQVTQMGQEVILRCVPISNHLYFYWYRQILGQKVEFLVSFYNNEISEKSEIFDDQFSVERPDGSNFTLKIRSTKLEDSAMYFCASSPGTGLAEAFFGQGTRLTVV.

The genes are TRBV6-5 and TRBJ2-1; 8 nucleotides align to TRBD2. Germline CDR1 is MNHEY and CDR2 is SVGAGI. The trim removed 2 bases at V and 6 bases at J, leaving 6 bases unmatched. The CDR3 covers 15 residues. The CDR3 DNA sequence: TGTGCCAGCAGTTACGGGGTAGCGGGGAGCAATGAGCAGTTCTTC. Amino acids: CASSYGVAGSNEQFF.

The rearrangement joins TRBV2 to TRBJ1-3; TRBD1 aligns across 9 bases. Germline CDR1 reads SNHLY; CDR2 reads FYNNEI. The CDR3 runs 15 residues. Trimming at V came to 6 bases and at J to 3 bases, leaving 6 bases not matched to a gene. The CDR3 bases are TGTGCCAGCAGGGAGGGGACAGGGTTTGGAAACACCATATATTTT. Translation gives CASREGTGFGNTIYF. The full variable domain, completed using reference TRBV2 and TRBJ1-3, is EPEVTQTPSHQVTQMGQEVILRCVPISNHLYFYWYRQILGQKVEFLVSFYNNEISEKSEIFDDQFSVERPDGSNFTLKIRSTKLEDSAMYFCASREGTGFGNTIYFGEGSWLTVV.